The 27 T cell receptor beta chains presented below share a single source sample, sequenced in a study of T cells in Graves' hyperthyroidism and ophthalmopathy. The investigators amplified TCR beta CDR3 regions from RNA transcripts. An initial round of RT-PCR targeting the TCR CDR3 relied on the HTBI primer set. TCRdb processed the multiplex PCR reads anew with MiXCR; each CDR3 protein has one entry. Here the sample spans about 350,000 distinct CDR3 sequences, nearly 15% being singletons. Sequenced sample: blood. The receptors derive from a woman aged 60-70 years with Graves' ophthalmopathy.

In its sample, this clonotype was seen a few times. This rearrangement joins TRBV10-3 to TRBJ2-1; D not certain. From germline, CDR1 is ENHRY and CDR2 SYGVKD. The CDR3 has 11 residues. The germline V and J ends were trimmed by 6 bases and 9 bases, with 9 bases remaining between them. CDR3 protein: CAISDRAEQFF. CDR3 sequence (DNA): TGTGCCATCAGCGACCGGGCTGAGCAGTTCTTC.

The chain employs TRBV6-5 and TRBJ2-7, with D maybe TRBD2 (5 bases). This CDR3 region has 15 residues. CDR1 is MNHEY and CDR2 is SVGAGI in the germline V gene. V lost 4 bases and J 3 bases, leaving 16 bases between the germline ends. CDR3 sequence (DNA): TGTGCCAGCAGTTCCCTAGCCAGCTCGCGCTACGAGCAGTACTTC. Its protein is CASSSLASSRYEQYF.

This clonotype was counted ten times or more. In DNA form, the CDR3 reads TGTGCCAGCCTCCGGCAGGGGAACTATGGCTACACCTTC. Translation: CASLRQGNYGYTF. The chain joins TRBV28 to TRBJ1-2, with D possibly matching TRBD1 (6 bases). The germline V and J ends were trimmed by 8 bases and 2 bases, with 12 bases remaining between them. This CDR3 is built from 13 residues. The germline gives CDR1 MDHEN, CDR2 SYDVKM.

This clonotype showed up many times. The rearrangement links TRBV6-1 to TRBJ1-5; TRBD1 aligns across 11 bases. With 5 bases clipped from V and 5 bases from J, the junction kept 5 bases outside the gene matches. The length of the CDR3 is 15 residues. The germline V gene encodes CDR1 MNHNS and CDR2 SASEGT. The CDR3 DNA reads as TGTGCCAGCAGTCGGACAGGGGGCACCGATCAGCCCCAGCATTTT. This codes for CASSRTGGTDQPQHF.

The table lists this clonotype with many counts. The chain uses TRBV12-3 or TRBV12-4 and TRBJ2-7; possible D gene TRBD1, 6 bases. V lost 3 bases to trimming and J lost 1 base, with 10 bases between them. The CDR3 runs to 14 residues. The CDR3 loop reads CASSFYRESYEQYF. The CDR3 coding sequence is TGTGCCAGCAGTTTCTACAGGGAATCCTACGAGCAGTACTTC.

This clonotype was seen many times. The chain joins TRBV2 to TRBJ2-1, with TRBD2 as a possible D gene (5 bases). V shed 8 bases and J shed 7 bases, with 9 bases lying between them. The CDR3 is 11 residues long. Germline V gene data show CDR1 as SNHLY and CDR2 as FYNNEI. DNA of the CDR3: TGTGCCAGCGGTCGAGGGAATGAGCAGTTCTTC. Translated: CASGRGNEQFF.

This clonotype appeared many times. The V and J genes are TRBV7-8 and TRBJ2-1, with D uncertain. This CDR3 has 15 residues. Germline-derived CDR1 and CDR2 are SGHVS and FQNEAQ. V dropped 3 bases and J dropped 1 base, with 10 bases sitting between them. The CDR3 sequence: CASSLSAQSYNEQFF. The DNA of the CDR3 is TGTGCCAGCAGCTTGAGTGCACAGTCCTACAATGAGCAGTTCTTC.

About this clonotype: Possible read error: a much larger clone is one base away. J is TRBJ2-1 and V is TRBV6-1; D perhaps matches TRBD1 (5 bases). The CDR3 extends over 13 amino acids. Trimming cost V 5 bases and J 7 bases, with 12 bases left between them. The germline V gene has CDR1 MNHNS and CDR2 SASEGT. The CDR3 spells CASSPKGINEQFF. The CDR3 DNA follows: TGTGCCAGCAGTCCCAAGGGGATTAATGAGCAGTTCTTC.

This clonotype was counted ten times or more. The V gene is TRBV5-1, the J gene TRBJ1-1, with D possibly matching TRBD1 (6 bases). This CDR3 comprises 15 residues. Per the germline V gene, CDR1 is SGHRS and CDR2 is YFSETQ. The germline V and J ends were trimmed by 4 bases and 1 base, with 14 bases remaining between them. The CDR3 sequence is CASSAGAGANTEAFF. CDR3 bases: TGCGCCAGCAGCGCGGGGGCGGGAGCGAACACTGAAGCTTTCTTT.

The J gene is TRBJ2-1, the V gene TRBV20-1, with 14 nucleotides matching TRBD2. Germline CDR1 is DFQATT and CDR2 is SNEGSKA (reference sequence). This CDR3 spans 17 amino acids. J lost 1 base, V lost 5 bases, and 7 bases had no gene match. Here the CDR3 reads CSAPGTSGRGSYNEQFF. The CDR3 DNA reads as TGCAGTGCTCCTGGGACTAGCGGGAGAGGGTCCTACAATGAGCAGTTCTTC.

The table lists this clonotype with many counts. The chain links TRBV28 to TRBJ2-7, with D perhaps TRBD2 (6 bases). Germline lookup yields CDR1 MDHEN and CDR2 SYDVKM. Trimming removed 6 bases at V and 2 bases at J, with 14 bases between. This CDR3 contains 14 residues. In nucleotides, the CDR3 is TGTGCCAGCAGCTCCTTGACGGGGGCCTACGAGCAGTACTTC. This sequence encodes CASSSLTGAYEQYF.

Here the CDR3 DNA reads TGTGCCAGCAGCGTAGGGACTAGCGAACCCGAGCAGTACTTC. Residues: CASSVGTSEPEQYF. The J gene is TRBJ2-7, the V gene TRBV9; 9 positions agree with TRBD2. The trim removed 0 bases at V and 6 bases at J, leaving 4 bases unmatched. Germline CDR1 is SGDLS and CDR2 is YYNGEE. The CDR3 covers 14 residues.

Many counts were recorded for this clonotype. V is TRBV5-1 and J is TRBJ2-3; D is uncertain. V was trimmed by 1 base and J by 4 bases, leaving 13 bases between them. The germline V gene has CDR1 SGHRS and CDR2 YFSETQ. This CDR3 comprises 15 residues. DNA of the CDR3: TGCGCCAGCAGCTTGCCCGCCGGCGAGTCAGATACGCAGTATTTT. It is translated as CASSLPAGESDTQYF.

This chain joins TRBV28 and TRBJ1-6; D remains unclear. The CDR3 is 14 residues long. Germline V gene lookup returns CDR1 MDHEN and CDR2 SYDVKM. V lost 3 bases, J lost 5 bases, and 8 bases lay in between. CDR3 sequence: CASSFRRNNSPLHF. The CDR3 region has the DNA TGTGCCAGCAGTTTTAGGAGGAATAATTCACCCCTCCACTTT.

The CDR3 here is CATRGLSTGELFF. The DNA for the CDR3 is TGTGCCACCCGGGGACTGAGCACCGGGGAGCTGTTTTTT. The chain uses TRBV24-1 and TRBJ2-2; a possible D gene is TRBD2 (6 bases). Germline V CDR1 and CDR2: KGHDR, SFDVKD. V was shortened by 9 bases and J by 4 bases, with 11 bases between the two germline ends. The CDR3 covers 13 residues.

Regarding this clonotype: A much larger clone sits a single nucleotide away, making a read error possible. The chain combines TRBV11-2 with TRBJ2-7; D is ambiguous. The V gene's germline CDR1 is SGHAT and CDR2 FQNNGV. CDR3 length: 14 residues. The CDR3 here is CAGSKDRKVYEQYF. The CDR3 coding sequence is TGTGCCGGCAGCAAAGATCGTAAGGTGTACGAGCAGTACTTC.

This clonotype has at least ten counts. The rearrangement links TRBV14 to TRBJ2-7, with D hard to call. Germline CDR1 is SGHDN and CDR2 is FVKESK. CDR3 length equals 11 residues. Trimming took 2 bases from V and 3 from J, leaving 2 bases between them. The CDR3 reads CASSQYYEQYF. CDR3 DNA: TGTGCCAGCAGCCAATACTACGAGCAGTACTTC.

This clonotype was observed a handful of times. The chain employs TRBV7-2 and TRBJ2-7, with TRBD2 matching over 8 bases. The CDR3 runs 15 residues. From germline, CDR1 is SGHTA and CDR2 FQGNSA. V trimming: 1 base; J trimming: 6 bases; junction bases outside the gene matches: 8. Written as DNA, the CDR3 is TGTGCCAGCAGCTTAGTCGGGAGGGCTGATTCCGAGCAGTACTTC. Its protein is CASSLVGRADSEQYF.

This clonotype was observed a handful of times. J is TRBJ2-3 and V is TRBV6-5; the D is unclear. This CDR3 is built from 15 residues. V gave up 2 bases and J gave up 0 bases, with 9 bases separating them. Germline lookup yields CDR1 MNHEY and CDR2 SVGAGI. The CDR3 sequence is CASSYDGRSTDTQYF. CDR3 in DNA: TGTGCCAGCAGTTACGATGGCCGAAGCACAGATACGCAGTATTTT.

V is TRBV7-2 and J is TRBJ2-3; 12 bases line up with TRBD2. Trimming cost V 4 bases and J 8 bases; bases outside gene matches: 10. The CDR3 loop spans 16 amino acids. From germline, CDR1 is SGHTA and CDR2 FQGNSA. CDR3 sequence: CASSWGLAGSGLTQYF. CDR3 bases: TGTGCCAGCAGCTGGGGACTAGCGGGCTCCGGACTTACGCAGTATTTT.

As concerns this clonotype: A much larger clone lies one base from this, so it may be a read error. This chain uses TRBV5-1 with TRBJ1-1, with a weak D call TRBD1 (6 bases). Looked up from germline, CDR1 is SGHRS and CDR2 is YFSETQ. The CDR3 loop spans 13 amino acids. CDR3 region: CTSSFPGATEAFF. DNA of the CDR3: TGCACCAGCAGCTTCCCGGGGGCCACTGAAGCTTTCTTT.

This clonotype was seen more than once but under ten times. The gene calls are TRBV14 and TRBJ2-5, with D possibly matching TRBD1 (5 bases). V was shortened by 4 bases and J by 2 bases, with 14 bases between the two germline ends. Germline V gene data show CDR1 as SGHDN and CDR2 as FVKESK. CDR3 length: 15 residues. CDR3 bases: TGTGCCAGCAGCCCCAGGGCCCCGATACAAGAGACCCAGTACTTC. Protein: CASSPRAPIQETQYF.

The sample holds many counts of this clonotype. The V gene is TRBV28, the J gene TRBJ2-3; D is uncertain. Trimming took off 5 bases at V and 6 bases at J, with 15 bases between the two ends. Germline-derived CDR1 and CDR2 are MDHEN and SYDVKM. The CDR3 loop spans 14 amino acids. The CDR3 nucleotides read TGTGCCAGCAGTAGCAGACCGACGGGCGATACGCAGTATTTT. It yields the protein CASSSRPTGDTQYF.

This clonotype was detected many times. The chain joins TRBV28 to TRBJ2-3; 9 nucleotides align to TRBD2. CDR1 and CDR2 (germline): MDHEN, SYDVKM. The trim removed 5 bases at V and 2 bases at J, leaving 11 bases unmatched. The CDR3 is made up of 17 amino acids. For the CDR3, the DNA is TGTGCCAGCAGTCCCGGCGGTAGCGGGAGTTCCACAGATACGCAGTATTTT. Translation gives CASSPGGSGSSTDTQYF.

This clonotype was seen a few times. This chain joins TRBV29-1 and TRBJ2-3; D not resolved. The CDR3 is made up of 15 amino acids. Germline assignment: CDR1 SQVTM and CDR2 ANQGSEA. V lost 1 base to trimming and J lost 0 bases, with 11 bases between them. The CDR3 loop is CSVEVPRVSTDTQYF. In DNA form, the CDR3 reads TGCAGCGTTGAAGTCCCCCGGGTTAGCACAGATACGCAGTATTTT.

The chain combines TRBV5-1 with TRBJ1-3; perhaps TRBD1 as D (6 bases). This CDR3 region has 18 residues. From germline, CDR1 is SGHRS and CDR2 YFSETQ. Trimming cost V 4 bases and J 1 base, with 21 bases left between them. The CDR3 region is CASSKDGTQLRSGNTIYF. CDR3 sequence (DNA): TGCGCCAGCAGCAAGGACGGGACACAGCTTAGGTCTGGAAACACCATATATTTT.

Many counts were recorded for this clonotype. This rearrangement joins TRBV7-2 to TRBJ2-2; TRBD1 matches 8 bases. Germline values: CDR1 SGHTA, CDR2 FQGNSA. Unmatched junction bases numbered 4, after V lost 3 bases and J lost 4 bases. This CDR3 has 15 amino acids. The CDR3 region has the DNA TGTGCCAGCAGCTTTACCGGGACAGGCACCGGGGAGCTGTTTTTT. This codes for CASSFTGTGTGELFF.